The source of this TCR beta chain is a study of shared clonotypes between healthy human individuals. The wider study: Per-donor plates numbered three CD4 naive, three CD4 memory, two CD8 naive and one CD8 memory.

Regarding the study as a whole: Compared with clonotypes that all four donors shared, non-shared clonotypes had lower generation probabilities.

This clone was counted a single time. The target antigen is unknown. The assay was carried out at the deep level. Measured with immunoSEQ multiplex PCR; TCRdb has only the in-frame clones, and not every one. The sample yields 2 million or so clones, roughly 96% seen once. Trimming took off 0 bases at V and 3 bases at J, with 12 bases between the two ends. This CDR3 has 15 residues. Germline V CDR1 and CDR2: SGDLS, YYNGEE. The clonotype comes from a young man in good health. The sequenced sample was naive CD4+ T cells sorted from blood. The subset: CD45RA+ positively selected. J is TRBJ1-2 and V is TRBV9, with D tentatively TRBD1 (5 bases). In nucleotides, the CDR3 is TGTGCCAGCAGCGTAGGGGGGGAATCATACTATGGCTACACCTTC. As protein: CASSVGGESYYGYTF.